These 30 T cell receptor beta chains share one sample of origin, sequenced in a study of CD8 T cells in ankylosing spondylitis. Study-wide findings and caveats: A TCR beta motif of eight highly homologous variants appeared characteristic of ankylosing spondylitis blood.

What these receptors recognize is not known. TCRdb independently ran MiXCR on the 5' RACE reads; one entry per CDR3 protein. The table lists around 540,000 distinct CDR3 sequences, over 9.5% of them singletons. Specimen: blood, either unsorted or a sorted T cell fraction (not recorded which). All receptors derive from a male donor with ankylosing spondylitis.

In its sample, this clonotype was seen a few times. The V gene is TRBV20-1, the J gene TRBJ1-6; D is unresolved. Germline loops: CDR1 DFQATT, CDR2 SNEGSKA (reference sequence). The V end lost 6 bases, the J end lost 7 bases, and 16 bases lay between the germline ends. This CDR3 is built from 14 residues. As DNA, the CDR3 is TGCAGTGCCCTACAGTCGGGAAGCAATTCACCCCTCCACTTT. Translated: CSALQSGSNSPLHF.

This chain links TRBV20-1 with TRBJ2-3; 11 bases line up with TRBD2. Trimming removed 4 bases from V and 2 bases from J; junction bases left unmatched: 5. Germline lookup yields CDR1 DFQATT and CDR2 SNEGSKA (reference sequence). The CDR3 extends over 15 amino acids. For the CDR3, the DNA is TGCAGTGCTAAGGGACTAGCGGCCATCACAGATACGCAGTATTTT. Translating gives CSAKGLAAITDTQYF.

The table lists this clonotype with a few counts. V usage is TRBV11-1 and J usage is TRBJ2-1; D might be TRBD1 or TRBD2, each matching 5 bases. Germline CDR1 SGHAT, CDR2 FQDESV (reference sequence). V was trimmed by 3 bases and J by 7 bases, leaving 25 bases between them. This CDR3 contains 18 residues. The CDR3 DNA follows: TGTGCCAGCAGCTTCCCCTTGGGGGAGCCCGGTTTGGGGAATGAGCAGTTCTTC. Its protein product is CASSFPLGEPGLGNEQFF.

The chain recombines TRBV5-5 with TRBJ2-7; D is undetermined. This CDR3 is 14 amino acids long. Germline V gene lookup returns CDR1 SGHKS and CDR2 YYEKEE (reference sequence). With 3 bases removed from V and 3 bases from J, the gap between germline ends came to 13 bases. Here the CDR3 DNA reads TGTGCCAGCAGCTCGAGTCCGGACCACTACGAGCAGTACTTC. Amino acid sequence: CASSSSPDHYEQYF.

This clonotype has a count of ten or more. The CDR3, as DNA: TGCGCCAGCAGCCCGGAGGCTAGCGGATACAATGAGCAGTTCTTC. Translation: CASSPEASGYNEQFF. The genes are TRBV5-1 and TRBJ2-1; TRBD2 matches 7 bases. V shed 4 bases and J 4 bases; nucleotides not matched to a gene: 8. The CDR3 loop spans 15 amino acids. Germline loops: CDR1 SGHRS, CDR2 YFSETQ.

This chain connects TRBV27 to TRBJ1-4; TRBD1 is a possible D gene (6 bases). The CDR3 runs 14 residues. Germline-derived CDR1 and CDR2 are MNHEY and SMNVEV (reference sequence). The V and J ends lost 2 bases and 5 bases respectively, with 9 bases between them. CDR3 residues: CASSLLGANEKLFF. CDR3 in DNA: TGTGCCAGCAGTTTACTGGGGGCGAATGAAAAACTGTTTTTT. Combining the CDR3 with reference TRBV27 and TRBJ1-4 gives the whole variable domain EAQVTQNPRYLITVTGKKLTVTCSQNMNHEYMSWYRQDPGLGLRQIYYSMNVEVTDKGDVPEGYKVSRKEKRNFPLILESPSPNQTSLYFCASSLLGANEKLFFGSGTQLSVL.

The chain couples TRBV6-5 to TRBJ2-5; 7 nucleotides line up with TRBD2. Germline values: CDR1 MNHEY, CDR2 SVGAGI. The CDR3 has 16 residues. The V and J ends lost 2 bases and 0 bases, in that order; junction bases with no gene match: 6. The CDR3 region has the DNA TGTGCCAGCAGTTACGGACTAGGCGGGTACCAAGAGACCCAGTACTTC. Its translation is CASSYGLGGYQETQYF.

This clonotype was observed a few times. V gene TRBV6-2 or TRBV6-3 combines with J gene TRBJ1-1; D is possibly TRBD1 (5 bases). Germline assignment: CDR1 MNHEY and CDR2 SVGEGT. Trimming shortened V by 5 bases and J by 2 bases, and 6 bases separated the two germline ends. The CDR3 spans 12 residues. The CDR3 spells CASSDSNTEAFF. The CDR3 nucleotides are TGTGCCAGCAGTGACAGCAACACTGAAGCTTTCTTT.

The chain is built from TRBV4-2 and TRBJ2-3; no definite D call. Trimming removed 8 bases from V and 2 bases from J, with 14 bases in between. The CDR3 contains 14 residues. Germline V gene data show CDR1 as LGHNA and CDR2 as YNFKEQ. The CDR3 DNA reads TGTGCCAGCTCCTCCGACGATATCACAGATACGCAGTATTTT. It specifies CASSSDDITDTQYF.

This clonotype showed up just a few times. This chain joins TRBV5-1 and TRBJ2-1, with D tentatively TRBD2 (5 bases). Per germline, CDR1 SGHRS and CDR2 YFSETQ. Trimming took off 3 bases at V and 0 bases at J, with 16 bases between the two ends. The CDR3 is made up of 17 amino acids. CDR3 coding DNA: TGCGCCAGCAGCTCGGGGTGGGTAGGCGGCTCCTACAATGAGCAGTTCTTC. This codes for CASSSGWVGGSYNEQFF.

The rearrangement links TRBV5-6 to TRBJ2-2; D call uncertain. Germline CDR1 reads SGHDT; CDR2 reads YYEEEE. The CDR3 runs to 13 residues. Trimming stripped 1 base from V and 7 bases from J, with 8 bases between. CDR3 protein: CASSLMFGGELFF. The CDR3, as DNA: TGTGCCAGCAGCTTGATGTTCGGCGGGGAGCTGTTTTTT. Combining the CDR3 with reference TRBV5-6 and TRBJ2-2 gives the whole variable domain DAGVTQSPTHLIKTRGQQVTLRCSPKSGHDTVSWYQQALGQGPQFIFQYYEEEERQRGNFPDRFSGHQFPNYSSELNVNALLLGDSALYLCASSLMFGGELFFGEGSRLTVL.

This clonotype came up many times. Here the CDR3 DNA reads TGTGCCAGCAGCCGGGGGGAGACCCAGTACTTC. This codes for CASSRGETQYF. This chain uses TRBV12-3 or TRBV12-4 with TRBJ2-5, with D perhaps TRBD2 (6 bases). The CDR3 length is 11 residues. The V and J ends lost 6 bases and 5 bases respectively, with 7 bases between them.

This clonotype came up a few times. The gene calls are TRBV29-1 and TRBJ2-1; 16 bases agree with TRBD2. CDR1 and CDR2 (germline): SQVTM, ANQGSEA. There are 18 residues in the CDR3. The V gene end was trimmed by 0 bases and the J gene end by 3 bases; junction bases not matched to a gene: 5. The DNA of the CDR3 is TGCAGCGTTGAAGACCCGGGACTAGCGGGGGGGCACTACAATGAGCAGTTCTTC. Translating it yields CSVEDPGLAGGHYNEQFF.

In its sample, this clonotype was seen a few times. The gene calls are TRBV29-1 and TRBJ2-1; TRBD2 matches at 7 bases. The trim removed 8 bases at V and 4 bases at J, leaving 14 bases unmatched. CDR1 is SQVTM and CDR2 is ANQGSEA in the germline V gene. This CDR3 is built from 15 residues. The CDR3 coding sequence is TGCAGCCCAGTGGGAGGACTAGTTTTTTACAATGAGCAGTTCTTC. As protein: CSPVGGLVFYNEQFF.

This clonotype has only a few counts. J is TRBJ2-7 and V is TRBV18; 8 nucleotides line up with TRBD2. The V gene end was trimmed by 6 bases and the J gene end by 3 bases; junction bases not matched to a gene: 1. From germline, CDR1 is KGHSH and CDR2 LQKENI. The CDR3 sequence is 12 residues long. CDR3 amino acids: CASSSGSYEQYV. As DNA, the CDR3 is TGTGCCAGCTCGAGCGGGAGCTACGAGCAGTACGTC.

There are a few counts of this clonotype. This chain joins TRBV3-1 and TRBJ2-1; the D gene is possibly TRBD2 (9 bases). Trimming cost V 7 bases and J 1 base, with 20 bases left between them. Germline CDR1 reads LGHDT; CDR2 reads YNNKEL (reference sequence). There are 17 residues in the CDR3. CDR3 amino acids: CASTPGGGRDSYNEQFF. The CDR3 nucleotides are TGTGCCAGCACCCCAGGGGGCGGGAGGGATTCCTACAATGAGCAGTTCTTC.

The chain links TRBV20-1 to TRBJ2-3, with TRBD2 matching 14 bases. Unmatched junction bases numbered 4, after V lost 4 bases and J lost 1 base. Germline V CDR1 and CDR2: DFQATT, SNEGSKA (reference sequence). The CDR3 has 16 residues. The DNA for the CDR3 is TGCAGTGCTATGGGACTAGCGGGAGCAGGCACAGATACGCAGTATTTT. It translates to CSAMGLAGAGTDTQYF.

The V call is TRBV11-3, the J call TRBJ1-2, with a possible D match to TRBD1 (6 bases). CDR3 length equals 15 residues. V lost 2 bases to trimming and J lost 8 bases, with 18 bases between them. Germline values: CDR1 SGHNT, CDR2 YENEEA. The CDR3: CASSLIRGFKLGYTF. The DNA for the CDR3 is TGTGCCAGCAGCTTAATAAGGGGGTTTAAGTTGGGCTACACCTTC. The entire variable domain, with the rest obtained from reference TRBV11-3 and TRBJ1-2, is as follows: EAGVVQSPRYKIIEKKQPVAFWCNPISGHNTLYWYLQNLGQGPELLIRYENEEAVDDSQLPKDRFSAERLKGVDSTLKIQPAELGDSAVYLCASSLIRGFKLGYTFGSGTRLTVV.

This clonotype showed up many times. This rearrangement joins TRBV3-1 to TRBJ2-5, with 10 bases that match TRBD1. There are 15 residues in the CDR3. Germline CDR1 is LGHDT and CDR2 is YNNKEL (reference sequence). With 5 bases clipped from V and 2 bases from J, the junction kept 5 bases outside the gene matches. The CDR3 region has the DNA TGTGCCAGCAGCTTCGACAGGGGGCTTCAAGAGACCCAGTACTTC. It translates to CASSFDRGLQETQYF.

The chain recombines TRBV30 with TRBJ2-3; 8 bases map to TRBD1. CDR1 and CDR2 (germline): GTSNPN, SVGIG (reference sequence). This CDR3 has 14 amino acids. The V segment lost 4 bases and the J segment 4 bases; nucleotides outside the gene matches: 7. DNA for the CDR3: TGTGCCTGGAACGACAGGGGCGGGGCAGATACGCAGTATTTT. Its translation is CAWNDRGGADTQYF. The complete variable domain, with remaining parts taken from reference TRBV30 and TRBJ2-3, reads SQTIHQWPATLVQPVGSPLSLECTVEGTSNPNLYWYRQAAGRGLQLLFYSVGIGQISSEVPQNLSASRPQDRQFILSSKKLLLSDSGFYLCAWNDRGGADTQYFGPGTRLTVL.

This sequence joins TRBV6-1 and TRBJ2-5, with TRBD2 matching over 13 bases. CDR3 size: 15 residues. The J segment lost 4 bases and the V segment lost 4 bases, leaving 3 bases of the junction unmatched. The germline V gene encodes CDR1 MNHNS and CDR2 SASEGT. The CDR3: CASSVGLAGAETQYF. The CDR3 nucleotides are TGTGCCAGCAGTGTAGGACTAGCGGGAGCAGAGACCCAGTACTTC.

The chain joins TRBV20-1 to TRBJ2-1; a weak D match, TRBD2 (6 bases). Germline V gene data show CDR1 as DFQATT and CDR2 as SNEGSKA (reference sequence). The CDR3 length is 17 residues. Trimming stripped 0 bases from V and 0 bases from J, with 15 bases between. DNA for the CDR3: TGCAGTGCTAGAGATTCGGCGGGGACTCTCTCCTACAATGAGCAGTTCTTC. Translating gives CSARDSAGTLSYNEQFF.

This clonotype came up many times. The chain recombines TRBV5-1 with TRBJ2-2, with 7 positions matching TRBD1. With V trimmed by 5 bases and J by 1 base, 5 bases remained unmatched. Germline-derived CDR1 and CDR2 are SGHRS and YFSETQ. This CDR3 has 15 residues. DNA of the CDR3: TGCGCCAGCAGGTCCGGGACAGAGAACACCGGGGAGCTGTTTTTT. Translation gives CASRSGTENTGELFF.

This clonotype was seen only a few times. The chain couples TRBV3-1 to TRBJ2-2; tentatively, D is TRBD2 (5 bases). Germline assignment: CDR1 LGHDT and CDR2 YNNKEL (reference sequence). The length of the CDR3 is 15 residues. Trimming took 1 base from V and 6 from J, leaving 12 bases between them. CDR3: CASSQVGGSAGELFF. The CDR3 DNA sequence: TGTGCCAGCAGCCAAGTCGGTGGTAGCGCCGGGGAGCTGTTTTTT.

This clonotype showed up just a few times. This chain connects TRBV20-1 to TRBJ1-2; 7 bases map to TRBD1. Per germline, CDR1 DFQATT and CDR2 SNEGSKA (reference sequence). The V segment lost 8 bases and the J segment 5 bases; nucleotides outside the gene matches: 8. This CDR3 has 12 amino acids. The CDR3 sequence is CSYRDSEYGYTF. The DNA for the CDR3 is TGCAGTTACCGGGACAGCGAGTATGGCTACACCTTC.

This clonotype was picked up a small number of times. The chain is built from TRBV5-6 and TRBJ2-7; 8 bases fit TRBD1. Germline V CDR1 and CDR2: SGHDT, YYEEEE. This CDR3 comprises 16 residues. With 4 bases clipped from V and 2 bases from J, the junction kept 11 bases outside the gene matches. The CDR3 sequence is CASSEGQGASPYEQYV. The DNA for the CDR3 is TGTGCCAGCAGCGAAGGACAGGGAGCTTCTCCCTACGAGCAGTACGTC.

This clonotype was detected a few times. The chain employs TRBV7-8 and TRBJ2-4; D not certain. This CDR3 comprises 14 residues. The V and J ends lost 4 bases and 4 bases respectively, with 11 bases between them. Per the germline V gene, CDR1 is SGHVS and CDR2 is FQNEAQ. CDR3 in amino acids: CASSYSEDKNIQYF. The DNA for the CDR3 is TGTGCCAGCAGCTACAGTGAGGATAAAAACATTCAGTACTTC.

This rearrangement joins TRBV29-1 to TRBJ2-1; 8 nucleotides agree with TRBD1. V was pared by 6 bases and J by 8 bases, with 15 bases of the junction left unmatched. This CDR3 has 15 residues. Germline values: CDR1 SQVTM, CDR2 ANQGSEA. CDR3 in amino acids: CSVARGRQGADEQFF. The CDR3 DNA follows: TGCAGCGTGGCGAGGGGGAGGCAGGGGGCCGATGAGCAGTTCTTC.

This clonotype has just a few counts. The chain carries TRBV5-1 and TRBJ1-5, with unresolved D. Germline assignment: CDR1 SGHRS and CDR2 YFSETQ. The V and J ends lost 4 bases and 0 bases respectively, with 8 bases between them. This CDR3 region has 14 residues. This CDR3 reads CASSDPASNQPQHF. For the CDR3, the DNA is TGCGCCAGCAGCGACCCCGCTAGCAATCAGCCCCAGCATTTT. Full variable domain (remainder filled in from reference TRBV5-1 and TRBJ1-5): KAGVTQTPRYLIKTRGQQVTLSCSPISGHRSVSWYQQTPGQGLQFLFEYFSETQRNKGNFPGRFSGRQFSNSRSEMNVSTLELGDSALYLCASSDPASNQPQHFGDGTRLSIL.

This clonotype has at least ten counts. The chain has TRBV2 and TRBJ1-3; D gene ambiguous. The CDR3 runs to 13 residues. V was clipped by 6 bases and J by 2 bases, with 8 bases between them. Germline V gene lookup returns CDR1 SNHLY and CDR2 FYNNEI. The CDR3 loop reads CASRLETGNTIYF. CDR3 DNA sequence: TGTGCCAGCAGACTAGAAACTGGAAACACCATATATTTT.